The 18 T cell receptor beta chains below were found in one sample sequenced in a study of cytomegalovirus exposure and HLA in healthy donors (TCRdb year 2017). Libraries came from the immunoSEQ multiplex PCR assay. The multiplex PCR relied on a mix of 60 forward primers for TCR Vbeta segments and 13 reverse primers for TCR Jbeta segments. The source is immuneACCESS, and TCRdb retained only in-frame sequences with V and J called. Part of the clones is not carried over; for the studies checked, unresolved V genes explain less than half of this, and the remainder is unexplained. A total of over 150,000 clones appear in this sample, 75% of them only once. Of the sample, 2.9% falls within the top ten clones. The sequenced sample consisted of PBMCs. These receptors were obtained from a male donor in good health and CMV-seronegative.

This clone was seen just once. The J gene is TRBJ1-3, the V gene TRBV19; no reliable D call. This CDR3 is 15 amino acids long. CDR1 is LNHDA and CDR2 is SQIVND in the germline V gene (reference sequence). Trimming removed 6 bases from V and 4 bases from J, with 16 bases in between. The CDR3, as DNA: TGTGCCAGTAGAGCGGTTTTGGTAGCCGGAAACACCATATATTTT. Amino acids: CASRAVLVAGNTIYF.

This clone was detected a few times. The V and J genes are TRBV27 and TRBJ1-2; no firm D call. Germline CDR1 is MNHEY and CDR2 is SMNVEV (reference sequence). The length of the CDR3 is 13 residues. Deletions cut 3 bases from V and 3 bases from J, with 8 bases between. CDR3 DNA sequence: TGTGCCAGCAGTTTTGCGGGAGACTATGGCTACACCTTC. This sequence encodes CASSFAGDYGYTF.

The V and J genes are TRBV6-5 and TRBJ1-3, with 8 bases fitting TRBD1. After removal of 6 bases from V and 4 bases from J, the junction contained 5 bases not matched to a gene. This CDR3 is built from 14 residues. Per the germline V gene, CDR1 is MNHEY and CDR2 is SVGAGI. DNA for the CDR3: TGTGCCAGCAGGGCCACAGGGGGAGGAAACACCATATATTTT. It codes for CASRATGGGNTIYF.

This clone has only one observation. The rearrangement links TRBV19 to TRBJ1-3; D unclear. The CDR3 loop spans 13 amino acids. Germline V gene sequence: CDR1 LNHDA, CDR2 SQIVND (reference sequence). Trimming stripped 6 bases from V and 2 bases from J, with 8 bases between. CDR3 sequence (DNA): TGTGCCAGTAGGGTCGGTGCTGGAAACACCATATATTTT. Its translation is CASRVGAGNTIYF.

The J gene is TRBJ2-7, the V gene TRBV27; 15 bases line up with TRBD2. After removal of 5 bases from V and 4 bases from J, the junction contained 6 bases not matched to a gene. The germline CDR1 and CDR2 sequences are MNHEY and SMNVEV (reference sequence). CDR3 length: 16 residues. The CDR3 protein is CASSGGTSGRSYEQYF. CDR3 DNA sequence: TGTGCCAGCAGTGGGGGGACTAGCGGGAGGAGTTACGAGCAGTACTTC.

The chain uses TRBV30 and TRBJ1-1, with TRBD1 as a possible D gene (6 bases). Germline assignment: CDR1 GTSNPN and CDR2 SVGIG (reference sequence). CDR3 length: 13 residues. The germline V and J ends were trimmed by 1 base and 6 bases, with 12 bases remaining between them. CDR3 in amino acids: CAWSATGWAEAFF. The CDR3 bases are TGTGCCTGGAGTGCTACAGGGTGGGCTGAAGCTTTCTTT.

This clone was picked up a small number of times. V usage is TRBV30 and J usage is TRBJ1-5, with D maybe TRBD1 (5 bases). Germline V gene sequence: CDR1 GTSNPN, CDR2 SVGIG (reference sequence). Trimming left V 2 bases short and J 3 bases short, with 14 bases between. CDR3 length: 15 amino acids. DNA for the CDR3: TGTGCCTGGAGTCTCTCGGGAGGGGACAATCAGCCCCAGCATTTT. Encoded protein: CAWSLSGGDNQPQHF.

The CDR3: CASSLTSDETQYF. The CDR3 coding sequence is TGTGCCAGCAGCTTAACTAGCGATGAGACCCAGTACTTC. The J gene is TRBJ2-5, the V gene TRBV7-2; 7 bases fit TRBD2. CDR1 and CDR2 (germline): SGHTA, FQGNSA. V lost 2 bases, J lost 5 bases, and 2 bases stayed unmatched. This CDR3 has 13 residues. The variable domain in full, completed from reference TRBV7-2 and TRBJ2-5, reads GAGVSQSPSNKVTEKGKDVELRCDPISGHTALYWYRQSLGQGLEFLIYFQGNSAPDKSGLPSDRFSAERTGGSVSTLTIQRTQQEDSAVYLCASSLTSDETQYFGPGTRLLVL.

This clone was counted between two and nine times. V usage is TRBV30 and J usage is TRBJ1-1; D call uncertain. The CDR3 totals 12 residues. Germline loops: CDR1 GTSNPN, CDR2 SVGIG (reference sequence). Trimming removed 2 bases from V and 1 base from J, with 5 bases in between. For the CDR3, the DNA is TGTGCCTGGAGTCCCGGGAACACTGAAGCTTTCTTT. This sequence encodes CAWSPGNTEAFF.

The rearrangement links TRBV6-5 to TRBJ1-2, with D unresolved. Trimming left V 3 bases short and J 4 bases short, with 15 bases between. The CDR3 is 15 residues long. Germline CDR1 MNHEY, CDR2 SVGAGI. DNA for the CDR3: TGTGCCAGCAGTTATTCGACACTCGTGGGCTATGGCTACACCTTC. Residues: CASSYSTLVGYGYTF.

The CDR3 DNA reads TGTGCCAGCTCACCCGGTAGGGGCGGCGATGAAAAACTGTTTTTT. It encodes CASSPGRGGDEKLFF. V usage is TRBV18 and J usage is TRBJ1-4; D is perhaps TRBD1 (5 bases). The germline V gene encodes CDR1 KGHSH and CDR2 LQKENI. Between the trimmed V and J ends, which lost 3 bases and 6 bases, there was a span of 14 bases. The CDR3 runs to 15 residues.

This chain joins TRBV12-5 and TRBJ2-3; D unclear. Germline V gene data show CDR1 as LGHNT and CDR2 as FRNRAP. V was clipped by 4 bases and J by 8 bases, with 4 bases between them. The CDR3 sequence is 10 residues long. Written as DNA, the CDR3 is TGTGCTAGTGGTTCGCGTACGCAGTATTTT. Encoded protein: CASGSRTQYF.

The CDR3 loop reads CASSLGRVGNQPQHF. The CDR3 bases are TGTGCCAGCAGCTTAGGGAGGGTTGGCAATCAGCCCCAGCATTTT. The V gene is TRBV5-6, the J gene TRBJ1-5; D gene ambiguous. Deletions cut 2 bases from V and 2 bases from J, with 11 bases between. Germline CDR1 and CDR2: SGHDT and YYEEEE. This CDR3 spans 15 amino acids.

This clone was seen a few times. This rearrangement joins TRBV6-6 to TRBJ2-1; TRBD1 matches at 7 bases. The CDR3 covers 16 residues. The germline CDR1 and CDR2 sequences are MNHNY and SVGAGI (reference sequence). Trimming at V came to 5 bases and at J to 1 base, leaving 8 bases not matched to a gene. CDR3: CASSTGDSRSYNEQFF. CDR3 nucleotide sequence: TGTGCCAGCAGTACCGGGGACAGCCGATCCTACAATGAGCAGTTCTTC.

This chain connects TRBV6-1 to TRBJ1-5; 7 nucleotides agree with TRBD1. Germline V gene data show CDR1 as MNHNS and CDR2 as SASEGT. V shed 8 bases and J 0 bases; nucleotides not matched to a gene: 7. The CDR3 has 15 amino acids. CDR3 in DNA: TGTGCCAGCGGCTGGGGGACAGCTAGCAATCAGCCCCAGCATTTT. Its protein product is CASGWGTASNQPQHF.

This clone was counted a few times. The V call is TRBV18, the J call TRBJ1-5, with D possibly matching TRBD1 (5 bases). CDR1 KGHSH and CDR2 LQKENI come from the germline V gene. The V end lost 3 bases, the J end lost 0 bases, and 12 bases lay between the germline ends. CDR3 length: 16 amino acids. CDR3 nucleotides: TGTGCCAGCTCACCCCAGGAGGGGTATAGCAATCAGCCCCAGCATTTT. This encodes CASSPQEGYSNQPQHF.

The V call is TRBV30, the J call TRBJ1-5; no clear D. Germline-derived CDR1 and CDR2 are GTSNPN and SVGIG (reference sequence). V gave up 5 bases and J gave up 3 bases, with 11 bases separating them. The CDR3 spans 13 residues. Here the CDR3 DNA reads TGTGCCTGGGGTCTGGGCACCAATCAGCCCCAGCATTTT. Protein product: CAWGLGTNQPQHF.

The chain links TRBV5-6 to TRBJ1-5; TRBD1 aligns across 7 bases. Losses at the gene ends were 2 bases for V and 1 base for J; bases not matched to a gene: 0. Per germline, CDR1 SGHDT and CDR2 YYEEEE. There are 14 residues in the CDR3. CDR3 nucleotide sequence: TGTGCCAGCAGCTTACAGGGGAGCAATCAGCCCCAGCATTTT. It encodes CASSLQGSNQPQHF.